This TCR beta chain was recovered during a study of cytomegalovirus exposure and HLA in healthy donors. Libraries were prepared by immunoSEQ multiplex PCR; TCRdb keeps only in-frame clonotypes and omits some of them. The table shows 120,000 or so clones, with 86% occurring only once. Specimen: PBMCs. The sequence was collected from a man aged 18 to 30 in good health and CMV-seronegative.

CDR3 residues: CAWSVSGRGYNQPQHF. CDR3 bases: TGTGCCTGGAGTGTTTCGGGGCGGGGGTACAATCAGCCCCAGCATTTT. The rearrangement links TRBV30 to TRBJ1-5, with a tentative D call TRBD1 (5 bases). The CDR3 contains 16 residues. From germline, CDR1 is GTSNPN and CDR2 SVGIG (reference sequence). The V gene lost 0 bases and the J gene lost 3 bases, with 15 bases spanning the gap.